The 9 T cell receptor beta chains reported below all come from one sample, sequenced in a study of T cells after yellow fever vaccination. TCRdb reprocessed the 5' RACE reads via MiXCR and lists one record per CDR3 protein. The sample carries 65,000 to 90,000 distinct CDR3 sequences, 13% recorded once. The input for sequencing was CD8+ T cells not binding an NS4B(214-222) dextramer, sorted from PBMCs, taken approximately 22 days after the first yellow fever vaccination. These receptors were taken from a man aged 18 to 29 who received the YFV17D yellow fever vaccine.

The V and J genes are TRBV5-5 and TRBJ2-5, with D perhaps matching TRBD2 (6 bases). Germline V lookup: CDR1 SGHKS, CDR2 YYEKEE (reference sequence). Trimming took 5 bases from V and 5 from J, leaving 16 bases between them. The CDR3 length is 14 residues. CDR3 DNA: TGTGCCAGCAGGGGACTGGGCCGCAAGGAGACCCAGTACTTC. Encoded protein: CASRGLGRKETQYF.

This clonotype was counted many times. The rearrangement joins TRBV7-2 to TRBJ1-1; D ambiguous. CDR1 is SGHTA and CDR2 is FQGNSA in the germline V gene. Trimming shortened V by 4 bases and J by 5 bases, and 5 bases separated the two germline ends. This CDR3 region has 11 residues. The CDR3 protein is CASSSFTEAFF. CDR3 sequence (DNA): TGTGCCAGCAGCTCCTTTACTGAAGCTTTCTTT.

This clonotype was recorded a few times. The V and J genes are TRBV7-8 and TRBJ2-1, with D possibly being TRBD1 (6 bases). In germline, CDR1 is SGHVS, CDR2 FQNEAQ. V was trimmed by 2 bases and J by 7 bases, leaving 9 bases between them. CDR3 length equals 13 residues. CDR3 region: CASSLTGRNEQFF. CDR3 DNA sequence: TGTGCCAGCAGCTTAACAGGGAGAAATGAGCAGTTCTTC.

The chain couples TRBV5-5 to TRBJ1-1; TRBD1 might be the D (5 bases). Germline V gives CDR1 SGHKS, CDR2 YYEKEE (reference sequence). CDR3 length equals 14 residues. V dropped 5 bases and J dropped 3 bases, with 14 bases sitting between them. DNA of the CDR3: TGTGCCAGCAGTTCCGGGACGCTAGACACTGAAGCTTTCTTT. It encodes CASSSGTLDTEAFF.

This clonotype was counted between two and nine times. The V call is TRBV7-9, the J call TRBJ2-3; D is perhaps TRBD1 or TRBD2 (5 bases each). The V gene lost 0 bases and the J gene lost 2 bases, with 12 bases spanning the gap. Germline V gene data show CDR1 as SEHNR and CDR2 as FQNEAQ (reference sequence). The CDR3 loop spans 16 amino acids. The CDR3 coding sequence is TGTGCCAGCAGCTTAGCGGGGGACGAATACACAGATACGCAGTATTTT. Protein: CASSLAGDEYTDTQYF.

This clonotype appeared a few times. This chain joins TRBV4-3 and TRBJ2-1; D uncertain. Germline CDR1 LGHNA, CDR2 YSLEER. Trimming shortened V by 0 bases and J by 4 bases, and 7 bases separated the two germline ends. The CDR3 has 14 amino acids. Here the CDR3 reads CASSQDFRYNEQFF. The CDR3 nucleotides are TGCGCCAGCAGCCAAGACTTCAGGTACAATGAGCAGTTCTTC.

The J gene is TRBJ2-5, the V gene TRBV7-2, with 8 bases aligning to TRBD1. Germline CDR1 reads SGHTA; CDR2 reads FQGNSA. Trimming removed 5 bases from V and 1 base from J; junction bases left unmatched: 9. The CDR3 runs 16 residues. In nucleotides, the CDR3 is TGTGCCAGCAGCATCCGCGTAGGACAGGGCCAAGAGACCCAGTACTTC. It translates to CASSIRVGQGQETQYF.

In its sample, this clonotype was seen a few times. For the CDR3, the DNA is TGTGCCAGCAGTTCCAAGGTGGGGACGAACACTGAAGCTTTCTTT. The encoded protein is CASSSKVGTNTEAFF. The chain employs TRBV2 and TRBJ1-1; the D gene is possibly TRBD1 (5 bases). Germline lookup yields CDR1 SNHLY and CDR2 FYNNEI. CDR3 length equals 15 residues. V was clipped by 5 bases and J by 1 base, with 14 bases between them.

This clonotype has more than one count but fewer than ten. The chain combines TRBV6-2 or TRBV6-3 with TRBJ2-7; the D call may be TRBD1 or TRBD2 (5 bases each). CDR1 is MNHEY and CDR2 is SVGEGT in the germline V gene. The CDR3 is 15 amino acids. Between the trimmed V and J ends, which lost 3 bases and 5 bases, there was a span of 17 bases. Here the CDR3 reads CASSYTGTLTHEQYF. CDR3 DNA sequence: TGTGCCAGCAGTTATACCGGGACCCTTACACACGAGCAGTACTTC.